The present entry profiles one T cell receptor beta chain with its context. What it binds is not known. The data are from a study of cytomegalovirus exposure and HLA in healthy donors. With 60 Vbeta and 13 Jbeta primers, the PCR was carried out. TCRdb keeps only in-frame clones here, not all; method: immunoSEQ multiplex PCR. Seen here are about 130,000 clones, 81% observed once, and the top ten hold roughly 4%. Regarding the study as a whole: A later analysis, which compared TCR beta chains of equal frequency, found the HLA-associated ones more clonally expanded. Among CMV-associated TCR beta chains, most appeared HLA-restricted in a later analysis. Earlier findings revealed that most TCR beta V segments proved productive either about 87% or about 30% of the time. Listed as cytomegalovirus-associated were 150 to 200 TCR beta chains.

The specimen sequenced was PBMCs. The sequence derives from a young man in good health and CMV-seropositive.

CDR3 residues: CASRHDRGNEKLFF. CDR3 sequence (DNA): TGTGCCAGCAGACACGACAGGGGTAATGAAAAACTGTTTTTT. The rearrangement links TRBV6-6 to TRBJ1-4, with TRBD1 matching over 8 bases. The CDR3 sequence is 14 residues long. In germline, CDR1 is MNHNY, CDR2 SVGAGI (reference sequence). V gave up 6 bases and J gave up 4 bases; unmatched junction bases: 4.